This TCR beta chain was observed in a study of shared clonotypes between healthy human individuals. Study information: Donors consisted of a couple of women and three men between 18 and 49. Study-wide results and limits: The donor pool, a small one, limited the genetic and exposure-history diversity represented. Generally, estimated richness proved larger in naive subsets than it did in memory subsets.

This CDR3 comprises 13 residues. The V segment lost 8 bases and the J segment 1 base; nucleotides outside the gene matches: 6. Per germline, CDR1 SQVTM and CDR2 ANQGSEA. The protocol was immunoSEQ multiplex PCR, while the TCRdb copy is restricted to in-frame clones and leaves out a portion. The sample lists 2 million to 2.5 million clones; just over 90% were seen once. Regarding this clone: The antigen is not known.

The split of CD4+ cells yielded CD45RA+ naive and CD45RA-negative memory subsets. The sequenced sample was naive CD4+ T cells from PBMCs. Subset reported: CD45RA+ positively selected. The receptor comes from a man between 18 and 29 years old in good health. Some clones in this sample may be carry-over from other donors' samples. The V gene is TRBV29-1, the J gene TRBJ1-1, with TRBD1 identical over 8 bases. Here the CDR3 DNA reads TGCAGCCCCGCGGGACAGGCGAACACTGAAGCTTTCTTT. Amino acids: CSPAGQANTEAFF.